This T cell receptor beta chain was found in a study of STAT5B mutations in CD4+ large granular lymphocyte leukemia. Study-wide results and caveats: Compared with healthy controls (2/35), patient top clones favored TRBV06 (8/27).

In the authors' methods: Productive clonotypes were detectable down to 2.59 x 10-5 frequency. Clones were sequenced by immunoSEQ multiplex PCR, and TCRdb holds only the in-frame ones, with some missing. D and trimming come from the DNA, and the V and J calls and clone size come from that table. The table lists tens of thousands of clones, around three quarters of them singletons. The germline V gene encodes CDR1 SNHLY and CDR2 FYNNEI. Trimming removed 6 bases from V and 6 bases from J, with 26 bases in between. The CDR3 totals 17 residues. Worth noting for this clone: Its antigen is still unknown.

The clonotype originates from a human donor in good health. What was sequenced was CD4+ T cells from blood buffy coats. The chain has TRBV2 and TRBJ1-2, with D unresolved. The CDR3 region is CASSEPRIAGRRNGYTF. The CDR3 DNA follows: TGTGCCAGCAGCGAACCCAGGATCGCGGGTCGGAGAAATGGCTACACCTTC.